In this sample, the clone carrying this T cell receptor (beta chain) turned up many times. As yet, its antigen is unknown. The PBMCs had their origin in roughly 10 ml of fresh peripheral blood. Amplified TCR beta CDR3 regions derived from RNA transcripts. First-round RT-PCR of the TCR CDR3 relied on the HTBI primer set. TCRdb reprocessed the multiplex PCR reads via MiXCR and lists one record per CDR3 protein. Here the sample spans about 320,000 distinct CDR3 sequences, approximately 16% being singletons. This sample is part of a study of T cells in Graves' hyperthyroidism and ophthalmopathy. Study-wide findings and caveats: Clonotypes that were expanded in thyroid above 0.001 mostly appeared in blood too.

Germline lookup yields CDR1 MNHEY and CDR2 SVGEGT. V was shortened by 2 bases and J by 0 bases, with 29 bases between the two germline ends. The CDR3 is made up of 21 amino acids. What was sequenced was blood. The chain combines TRBV6-2 or TRBV6-3 with TRBJ2-7; D may correspond to TRBD1 or TRBD2 (5 bases each). This sequence originates from a man in his thirties or forties with Graves' hyperthyroidism. The CDR3 DNA is TGTGCCAGCAGTTACCCCCCCAAACCTTCGCTAAGGGACGGAGCCTCCTACGAGCAGTACTTC. This translates into CASSYPPKPSLRDGASYEQYF.